A single sample is the source of the 3 T cell receptor beta chains below, sequenced in a study of blood T cell repertoires in COVID-19. Generated by immunoSEQ multiplex PCR, the TCRdb table keeps only in-frame clones and is missing some. The repertoire consists of tens of thousands of clones, with roughly four fifths occurring once and the leading ten covering around a fifth. Material for sequencing was peripheral blood. The receptor source for this set is a human donor in a cohort sampled during active COVID-19.

This clone was counted only a few times. V gene TRBV6-5 combines with J gene TRBJ1-5; the D gene is possibly TRBD1 (5 bases). The CDR3 length is 12 residues. V dropped 8 bases and J dropped 2 bases, with 7 bases sitting between them. Germline V lookup: CDR1 MNHEY, CDR2 SVGAGI. The CDR3 region is CASGRGNQPQHF. For the CDR3, the DNA is TGTGCCAGCGGCAGGGGCAATCAGCCCCAGCATTTT.

V and J are TRBV29-1 and TRBJ1-4, with TRBD1 as a possible D gene (5 bases). Trimming removed 4 bases from V and 5 bases from J, with 8 bases in between. The CDR3 extends over 12 amino acids. The germline gives CDR1 SQVTM, CDR2 ANQGSEA. CDR3 sequence reads: CSVARVNEKLFF. The DNA for the CDR3 is TGCAGCGTTGCCAGGGTAAATGAAAAACTGTTTTTT.

The V gene is TRBV5-7, the J gene TRBJ1-2, with a possible D match to TRBD1 (6 bases). TRBV5-7 is designated an ORF whose function remains uncertain. This CDR3 comprises 15 residues. The V end was cut by 4 bases, the J end by 6 bases, with 19 bases between. CDR3 sequence (DNA): TGTGCCAGCAGCCCAGAGGGGGTGGGGAATCATGGCTACACCTTC. This encodes CASSPEGVGNHGYTF.